This note documents a single T cell receptor beta chain sequence. As yet, its antigen is unknown. Patients with autoimmune history or systemic immunosuppression were excluded. These data are taken from a study of OX40 agonist ivuxolimab in advanced cancers. In germline, CDR1 is SQVTM, CDR2 ANQGSEA. The trim removed 7 bases at V and 0 bases at J, leaving 7 bases unmatched. The CDR3 runs to 16 residues. This table comes from immunoSEQ multiplex PCR, and its TCRdb copy is limited to in-frame clones, with some not included. The repertoire holds 20,000 to 25,000 clones, with around four fifths as singletons. Overall study results and limits: Low levels of normalized T-cell clonal expansion also appeared in some nonresponders.

This chain links TRBV29-1 with TRBJ2-6; 9 bases line up with TRBD1. The source was CD4+ or CD8+ T cells sorted from blood, collected in a trial of the OX40 agonist ivuxolimab. The TCR was taken from an adult with an advanced solid tumor such as melanoma, head and neck, liver or kidney cancer. The DNA of the CDR3 is TGCAGCGCCTGGACAGGGGCCTACTCTGGGGCCAACGTCCTGACTTTC. It yields the protein CSAWTGAYSGANVLTF.